This TCR beta chain was sequenced during a study of blood T cell repertoires in COVID-19. About the research overall: The cDNA or gDNA used as material had been derived from T cells, B-cell-depleted T cells, or PBMCs.

Repertoires were generated with immunoSEQ multiplex PCR, while TCRdb's copy carries only in-frame clones and drops some. Altogether roughly 220,000 clones are present, approximately 80% being singletons, with the ten largest covering around 20%. The sample comprised peripheral blood. The clonotype originates from a man aged 25-45 years with active or convalescent COVID-19.

The CDR3 sequence is CASSTGGRNQPQHF. The CDR3, as DNA: TGTGCCAGCAGCACAGGGGGGAGAAATCAGCCCCAGCATTTT. V gene TRBV28 combines with J gene TRBJ1-5; 8 nucleotides agree with TRBD1. Germline loops: CDR1 MDHEN, CDR2 SYDVKM. The CDR3 sequence is 14 residues long. The ends lost 6 bases at V and 4 bases at J; junction bases unmatched: 5.